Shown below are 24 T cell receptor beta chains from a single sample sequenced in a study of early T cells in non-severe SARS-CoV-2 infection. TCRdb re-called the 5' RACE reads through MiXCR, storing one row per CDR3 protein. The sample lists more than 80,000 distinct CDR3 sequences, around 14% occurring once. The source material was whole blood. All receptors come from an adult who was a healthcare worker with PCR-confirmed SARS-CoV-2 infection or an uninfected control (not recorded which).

CDR3 amino acids: CASSLARRQETQYF. Written as DNA, the CDR3 is TGCGCCAGCAGCTTGGCCCGCAGGCAAGAGACCCAGTACTTC. The gene calls are TRBV5-1 and TRBJ2-5; no clear D. The V end was cut by 0 bases, the J end by 2 bases, with 8 bases between. The germline gives CDR1 SGHRS, CDR2 YFSETQ. The CDR3 runs to 14 residues.

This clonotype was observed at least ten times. CDR3 DNA sequence: TGTGCCAGTAGTCACCGGGACAATGAGCAGTTCTTC. It specifies CASSHRDNEQFF. V usage is TRBV19 and J usage is TRBJ2-1, with D uncertain. CDR1 is LNHDA, CDR2 SQIVND, per germline (reference sequence). This CDR3 is 12 amino acids long. The V end lost 5 bases, the J end lost 5 bases, and 7 bases lay between the germline ends.

The DNA for the CDR3 is TGCGCCAGCAGCTTGGAAGTGGTCGCCCCGGGACTAGCGGGGGGGAGGAACAGCAATGAGCAGTTCTTC. This codes for CASSLEVVAPGLAGGRNSNEQFF. V usage is TRBV5-1 and J usage is TRBJ2-1, with 16 bases matching TRBD2. CDR3 length: 23 amino acids. Germline V gene lookup returns CDR1 SGHRS and CDR2 YFSETQ. V was pared by 0 bases and J by 6 bases, with 21 bases of the junction left unmatched.

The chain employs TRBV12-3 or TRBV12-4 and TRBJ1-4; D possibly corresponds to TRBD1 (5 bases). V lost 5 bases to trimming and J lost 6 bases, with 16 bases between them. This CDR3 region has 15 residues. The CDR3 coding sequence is TGTGCCAGCAGTCGCTCGGGGCCTAGGGATGAAAAACTGTTTTTT. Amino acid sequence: CASSRSGPRDEKLFF.

The CDR3 reads CASSLQRTQSGNTEAFF. DNA of the CDR3: TGTGCCAGCAGCTTACAAAGGACGCAAAGTGGGAACACTGAAGCTTTCTTT. The rearrangement links TRBV11-2 to TRBJ1-1; unclear D gene. Germline V lookup: CDR1 SGHAT, CDR2 FQNNGV. The CDR3 length is 17 residues. Trimming took 2 bases from V and 1 from J, leaving 17 bases between them.

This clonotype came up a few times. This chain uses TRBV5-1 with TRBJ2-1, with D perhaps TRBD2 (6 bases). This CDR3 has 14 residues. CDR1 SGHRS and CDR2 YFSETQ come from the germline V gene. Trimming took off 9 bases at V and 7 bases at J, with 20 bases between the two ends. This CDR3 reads CATKKDGRVNEQFF. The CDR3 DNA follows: TGCGCCACCAAGAAGGACGGGAGAGTTAATGAGCAGTTCTTC.

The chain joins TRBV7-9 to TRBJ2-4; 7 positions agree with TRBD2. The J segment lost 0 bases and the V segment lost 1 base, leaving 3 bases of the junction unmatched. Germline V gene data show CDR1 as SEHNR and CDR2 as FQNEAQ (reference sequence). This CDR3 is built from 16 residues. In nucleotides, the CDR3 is TGTGCCAGCAGCTTAGGGGGAGGGGTAGCCAAAAACATTCAGTACTTC. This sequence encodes CASSLGGGVAKNIQYF.

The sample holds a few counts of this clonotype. CDR3 in DNA: TGTGCCAGCAGTTACTACGGGACAGGACCTAACTATGGCTACACCTTC. Translating gives CASSYYGTGPNYGYTF. J is TRBJ1-2 and V is TRBV6-5; the match to TRBD1 covers 8 bases. The germline gives CDR1 MNHEY, CDR2 SVGAGI. The J segment lost 0 bases and the V segment lost 1 base, leaving 4 bases of the junction unmatched. The CDR3 extends over 16 amino acids.

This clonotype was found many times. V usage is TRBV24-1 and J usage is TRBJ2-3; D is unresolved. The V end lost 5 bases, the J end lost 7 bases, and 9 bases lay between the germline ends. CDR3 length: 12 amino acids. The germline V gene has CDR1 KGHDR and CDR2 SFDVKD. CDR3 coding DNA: TGTGCCACCAGTGGCAGGAGCCATACGCAGTATTTT. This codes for CATSGRSHTQYF.

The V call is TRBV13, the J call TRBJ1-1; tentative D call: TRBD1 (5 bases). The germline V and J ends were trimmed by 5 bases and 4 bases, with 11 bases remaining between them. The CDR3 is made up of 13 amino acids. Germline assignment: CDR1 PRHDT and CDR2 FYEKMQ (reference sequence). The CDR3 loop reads CASSAPGGTEAFF. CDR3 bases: TGTGCCAGCAGCGCCCCGGGGGGCACTGAAGCTTTCTTT.

CDR3 bases: TGTGCCAGCAGTGAATCCGAGACGGCAGTTTTAGTCAAAAACATTCAGTACTTC. Residues: CASSESETAVLVKNIQYF. The V gene is TRBV6-1, the J gene TRBJ2-4; D unresolved. The V end was cut by 2 bases, the J end by 3 bases, with 20 bases between. CDR3 length: 18 amino acids. The germline gives CDR1 MNHNS, CDR2 SASEGT.

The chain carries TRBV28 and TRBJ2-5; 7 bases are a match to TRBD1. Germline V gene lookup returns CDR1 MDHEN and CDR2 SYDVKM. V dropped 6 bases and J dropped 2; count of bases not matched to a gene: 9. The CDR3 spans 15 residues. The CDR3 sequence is CASRRQGVRQETQYF. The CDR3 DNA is TGTGCCAGCAGACGTCAGGGGGTACGTCAAGAGACCCAGTACTTC.

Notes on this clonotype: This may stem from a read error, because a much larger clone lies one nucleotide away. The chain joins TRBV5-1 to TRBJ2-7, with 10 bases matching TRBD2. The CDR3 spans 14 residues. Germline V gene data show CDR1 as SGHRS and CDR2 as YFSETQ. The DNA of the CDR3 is TGCACCAGCAGCTCTAGCGGGAGTACGTACGAGCAGTACTTC. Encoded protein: CTSSSSGSTYEQYF.

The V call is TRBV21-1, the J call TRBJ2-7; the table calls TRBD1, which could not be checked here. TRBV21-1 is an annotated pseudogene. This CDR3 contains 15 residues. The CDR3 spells CASSKVRDRVYEQYF. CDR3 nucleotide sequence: TGTGCCAGCAGCAAAGTCCGGGACAGGGTCTACGAGCAGTACTTC.

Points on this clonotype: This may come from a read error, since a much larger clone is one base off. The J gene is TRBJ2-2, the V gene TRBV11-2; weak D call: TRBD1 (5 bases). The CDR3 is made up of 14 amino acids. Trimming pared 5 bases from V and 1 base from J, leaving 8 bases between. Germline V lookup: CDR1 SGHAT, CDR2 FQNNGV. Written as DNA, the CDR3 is TGTGCCAGCAGCCGACAGAAGAACACCGGGGAGCTGTTTTTT. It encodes CASSRQKNTGELFF.

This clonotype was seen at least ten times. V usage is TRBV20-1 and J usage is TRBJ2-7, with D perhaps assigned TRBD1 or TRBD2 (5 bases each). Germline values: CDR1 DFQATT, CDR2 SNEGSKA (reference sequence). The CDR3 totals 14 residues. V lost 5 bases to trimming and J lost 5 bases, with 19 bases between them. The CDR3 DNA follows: TGCAGTGCTTCGCGCAGGGCGGGTTTCCACGAGCAGTACTTC. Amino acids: CSASRRAGFHEQYF.

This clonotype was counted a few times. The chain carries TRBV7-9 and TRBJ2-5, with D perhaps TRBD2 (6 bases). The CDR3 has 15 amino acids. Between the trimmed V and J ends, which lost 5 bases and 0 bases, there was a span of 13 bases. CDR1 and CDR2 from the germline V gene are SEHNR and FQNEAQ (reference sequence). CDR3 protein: CASSLSGYNQETQYF. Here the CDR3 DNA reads TGTGCCAGCAGCCTGAGCGGGTATAACCAAGAGACCCAGTACTTC. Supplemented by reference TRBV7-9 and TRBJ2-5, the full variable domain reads DTGVSQNPRHKITKRGQNVTFRCDPISEHNRLYWYRQTLGQGPEFLTYFQNEAQLEKSRLLSDRFSAERPKGSFSTLEIQRTEQGDSAMYLCASSLSGYNQETQYFGPGTRLLVL.

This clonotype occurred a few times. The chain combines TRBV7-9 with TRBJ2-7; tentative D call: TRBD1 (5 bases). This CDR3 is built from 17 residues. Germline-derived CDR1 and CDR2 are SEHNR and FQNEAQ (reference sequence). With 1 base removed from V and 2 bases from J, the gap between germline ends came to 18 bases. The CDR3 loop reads CASSLGLRSATAYEQYF. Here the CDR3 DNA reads TGTGCCAGCAGCTTAGGCCTCAGGTCCGCGACAGCCTACGAGCAGTACTTC.

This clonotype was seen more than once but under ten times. Here the CDR3 reads CASSIGQEMNTEAFF. The CDR3 nucleotides are TGTGCCAGCAGCATAGGACAGGAGATGAACACTGAAGCTTTCTTT. J is TRBJ1-1 and V is TRBV7-6, with 7 positions matching TRBD1. CDR1 and CDR2 from the germline V gene are SGHVS and FNYEAQ. This CDR3 region has 15 residues. V was clipped by 5 bases and J by 0 bases; unmatched bases: 6.

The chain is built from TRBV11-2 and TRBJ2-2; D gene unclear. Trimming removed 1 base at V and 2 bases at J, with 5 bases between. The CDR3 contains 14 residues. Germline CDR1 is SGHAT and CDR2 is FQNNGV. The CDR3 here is CASSLGFNTGELFF. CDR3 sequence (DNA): TGTGCCAGCAGCTTAGGTTTTAACACCGGGGAGCTGTTTTTT.

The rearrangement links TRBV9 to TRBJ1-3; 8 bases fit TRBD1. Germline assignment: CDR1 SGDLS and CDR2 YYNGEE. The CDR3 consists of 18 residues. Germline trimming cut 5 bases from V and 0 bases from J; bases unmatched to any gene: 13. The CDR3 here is CASSGDLGQVYSGNTIYF. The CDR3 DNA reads TGTGCCAGCAGTGGGGACCTGGGACAGGTTTACTCTGGAAACACCATATATTTT.

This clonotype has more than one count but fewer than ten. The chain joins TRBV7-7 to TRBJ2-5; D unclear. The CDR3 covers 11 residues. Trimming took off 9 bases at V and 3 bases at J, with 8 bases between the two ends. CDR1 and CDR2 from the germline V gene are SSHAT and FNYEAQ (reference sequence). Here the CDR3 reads CASVPEETQYF. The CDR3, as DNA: TGTGCCAGTGTCCCGGAAGAGACCCAGTACTTC. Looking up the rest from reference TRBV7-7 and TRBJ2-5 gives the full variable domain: GAGVSQSPRYKVTKRGQDVTLRCDPISSHATLYWYQQALGQGPEFLTYFNYEAQPDKSGLPSDRFSAERPEGSISTLTIQRTEQRDSAMYRCASVPEETQYFGPGTRLLVL.

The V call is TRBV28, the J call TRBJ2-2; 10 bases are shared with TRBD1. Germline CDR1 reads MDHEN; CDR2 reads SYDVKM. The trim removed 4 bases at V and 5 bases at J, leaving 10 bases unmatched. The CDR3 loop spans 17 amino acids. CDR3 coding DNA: TGTGCCAGCAGTTCAAACCGGGACAGGGGTTGGACCGGGGAGCTGTTTTTT. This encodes CASSSNRDRGWTGELFF.

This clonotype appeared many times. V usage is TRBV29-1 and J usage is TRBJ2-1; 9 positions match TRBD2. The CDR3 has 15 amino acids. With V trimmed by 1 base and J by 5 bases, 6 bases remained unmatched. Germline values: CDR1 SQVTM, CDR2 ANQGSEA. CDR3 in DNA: TGCAGCGTTGAAGGGTCTAGCGGGGTTCACAATGAGCAGTTCTTC. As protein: CSVEGSSGVHNEQFF.